This T cell receptor (beta chain) was retrieved from a study of tissue T cells after allogeneic stem cell transplantation. Study information: Several unmodified and three CD34-selected T-cell-depleted grafts went to graft-versus-host disease patients.

Study conclusions and caveats: This small cohort was clinically heterogeneous, and sampling depth was a limitation. Anatomically similar tissues had similar TCR repertoires within each patient. Alloreactivity or antigen specificity of tissue TCRs was not determined; some clones might be host cells.

The CDR3 is made up of 14 amino acids. Trimming removed 4 bases from V and 3 bases from J; junction bases left unmatched: 6. The germline CDR1 and CDR2 sequences are SGHRS and YFSETQ. Of note for this clone: The antigen remains undetermined.

Produced via immunoSEQ multiplex PCR; TCRdb's table is partial and in-frame only. The table includes just over 25,000 clones, about 90% detected once. The TCR originated in a male donor aged 60 or over who later had graft-versus-host disease after an allogeneic stem cell transplant. The V call is TRBV5-1, the J call TRBJ1-1, with 7 nucleotides matching TRBD1. The sample was blood, taken before transplantation. CDR3 nucleotides: TGCGCCAGCAGCGAATTCAGGGGGGACACTGAAGCTTTCTTT. Its translation is CASSEFRGDTEAFF.